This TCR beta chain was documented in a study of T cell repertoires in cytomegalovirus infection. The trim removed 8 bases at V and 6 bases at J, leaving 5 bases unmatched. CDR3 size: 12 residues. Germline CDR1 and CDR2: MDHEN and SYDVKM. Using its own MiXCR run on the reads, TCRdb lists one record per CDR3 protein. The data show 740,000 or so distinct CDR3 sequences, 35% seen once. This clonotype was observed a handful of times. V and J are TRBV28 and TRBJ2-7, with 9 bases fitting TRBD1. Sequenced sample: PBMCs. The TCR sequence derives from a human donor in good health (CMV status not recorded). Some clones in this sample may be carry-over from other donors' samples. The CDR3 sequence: CASLGQGTEQYF. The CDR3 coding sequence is TGTGCCAGCCTCGGACAGGGGACCGAGCAGTACTTC.